This T cell receptor beta chain was recovered during a study of blood T cells in healthy people across ages. Peripheral blood from each donor was collected in a volume of ten milliliters. There were at least 6 micrograms of total RNA extracted from every sample. Sample-barcoded 5' priming and a J-beta primer mix drove a second PCR of roughly 6 to 12 cycles. Each TCR beta cDNA got a 12-nucleotide random molecular identifier. One entry per CDR3 protein results from TCRdb running MiXCR on the 5' RACE reads. Seen here are about 1,500,000 distinct CDR3 sequences, 28% observed once, and the top ten hold more than 6%. This clonotype was detected only a few times. CDR1 SGHTA and CDR2 FQGNSA come from the germline V gene. Trimming at V came to 0 bases and at J to 3 bases, leaving 5 bases not matched to a gene. The CDR3 sequence is 16 residues long.

The sequencing input was blood. This TCR was sampled from a woman aged 25 to 45 in good health. This rearrangement joins TRBV7-2 to TRBJ2-7, with 10 bases matching TRBD1. Here the CDR3 DNA reads TGTGCCAGCAGCTTAGCGTACGACAGGGGGCTCTACGAGCAGTACTTC. Translation gives CASSLAYDRGLYEQYF.